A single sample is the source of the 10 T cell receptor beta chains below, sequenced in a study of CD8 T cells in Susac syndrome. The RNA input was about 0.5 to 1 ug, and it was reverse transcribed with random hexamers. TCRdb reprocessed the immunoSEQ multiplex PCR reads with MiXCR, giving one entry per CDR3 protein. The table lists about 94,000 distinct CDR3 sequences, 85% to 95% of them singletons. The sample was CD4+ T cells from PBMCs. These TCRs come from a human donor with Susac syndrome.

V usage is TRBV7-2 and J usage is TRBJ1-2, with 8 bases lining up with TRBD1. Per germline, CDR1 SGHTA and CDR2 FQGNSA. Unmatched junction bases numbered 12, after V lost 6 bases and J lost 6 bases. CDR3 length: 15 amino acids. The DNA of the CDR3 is TGTGCCAGCAGGTCCGTACGGACAGGGACAGATGGCTACACCTTC. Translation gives CASRSVRTGTDGYTF.

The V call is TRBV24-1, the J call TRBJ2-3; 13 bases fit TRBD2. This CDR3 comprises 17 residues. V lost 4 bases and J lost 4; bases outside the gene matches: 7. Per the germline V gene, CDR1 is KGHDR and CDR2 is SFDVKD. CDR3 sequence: CATSDRTSGGAADTQYF. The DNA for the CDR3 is TGTGCCACCAGTGACCGAACTAGCGGGGGGGCCGCAGATACGCAGTATTTT.

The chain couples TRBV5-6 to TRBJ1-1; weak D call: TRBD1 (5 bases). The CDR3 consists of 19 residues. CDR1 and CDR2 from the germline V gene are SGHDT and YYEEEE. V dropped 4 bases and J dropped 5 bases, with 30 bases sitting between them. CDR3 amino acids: CASSKRPGRVGRSGTEAFF. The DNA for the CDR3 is TGTGCCAGCAGCAAGAGACCAGGGAGAGTTGGTAGATCGGGGACTGAAGCTTTCTTT. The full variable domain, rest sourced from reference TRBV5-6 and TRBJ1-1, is DAGVTQSPTHLIKTRGQQVTLRCSPKSGHDTVSWYQQALGQGPQFIFQYYEEEERQRGNFPDRFSGHQFPNYSSELNVNALLLGDSALYLCASSKRPGRVGRSGTEAFFGQGTRLTVV.

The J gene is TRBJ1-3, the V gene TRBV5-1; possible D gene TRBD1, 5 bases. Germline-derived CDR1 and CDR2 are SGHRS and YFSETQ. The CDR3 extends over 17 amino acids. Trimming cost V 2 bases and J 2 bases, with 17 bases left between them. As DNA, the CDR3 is TGCGCCAGCAGCTTTGTGCAGGGAGGATCCCCTGGAAACACCATATATTTT. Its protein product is CASSFVQGGSPGNTIYF.

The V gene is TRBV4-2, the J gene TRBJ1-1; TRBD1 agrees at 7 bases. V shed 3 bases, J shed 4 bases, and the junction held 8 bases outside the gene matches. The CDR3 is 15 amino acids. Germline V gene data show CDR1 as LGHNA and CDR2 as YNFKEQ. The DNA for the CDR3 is TGTGCCAGCAGCCAGGGTGAGGGGGCGGGCACTGAAGCTTTCTTT. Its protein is CASSQGEGAGTEAFF.

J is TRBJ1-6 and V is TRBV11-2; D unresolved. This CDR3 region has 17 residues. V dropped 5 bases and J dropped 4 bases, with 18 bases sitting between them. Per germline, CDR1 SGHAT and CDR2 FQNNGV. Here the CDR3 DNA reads TGTGCCAGCAGCCCCCTGGGAAGGGTGGGGTATAATTCACCCCTCCACTTT. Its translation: CASSPLGRVGYNSPLHF.

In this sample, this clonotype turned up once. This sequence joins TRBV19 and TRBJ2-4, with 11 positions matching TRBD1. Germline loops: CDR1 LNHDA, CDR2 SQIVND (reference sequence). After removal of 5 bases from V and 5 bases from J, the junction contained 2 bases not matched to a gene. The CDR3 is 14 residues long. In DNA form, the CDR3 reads TGTGCCAGTAGTCGGACAGGGGGCCAAAACATTCAGTACTTC. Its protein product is CASSRTGGQNIQYF.

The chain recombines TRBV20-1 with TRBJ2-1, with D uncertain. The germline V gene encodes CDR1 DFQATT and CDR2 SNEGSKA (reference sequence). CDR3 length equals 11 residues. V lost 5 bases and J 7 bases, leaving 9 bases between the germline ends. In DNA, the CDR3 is TGCAGTGCTGTTATGGGGAATGAGCAGTTCTTC. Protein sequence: CSAVMGNEQFF.

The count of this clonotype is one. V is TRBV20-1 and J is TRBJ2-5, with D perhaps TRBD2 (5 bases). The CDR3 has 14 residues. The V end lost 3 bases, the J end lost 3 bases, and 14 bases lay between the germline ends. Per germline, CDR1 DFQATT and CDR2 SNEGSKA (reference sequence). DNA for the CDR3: TGCAGTGCTAGGGAGGACTGGGGAAAAGAGACCCAGTACTTC. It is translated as CSAREDWGKETQYF.

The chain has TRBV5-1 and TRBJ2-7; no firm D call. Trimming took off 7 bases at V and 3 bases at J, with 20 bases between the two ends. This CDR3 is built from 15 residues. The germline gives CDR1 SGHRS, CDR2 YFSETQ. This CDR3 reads CASGDPATSNYEQYF. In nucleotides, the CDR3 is TGCGCCAGCGGCGACCCGGCGACATCTAACTACGAGCAGTACTTC.